This T cell receptor beta chain was identified in a study of blood T cell repertoires in COVID-19. Study-wide background: The United States, Italy and Spain supplied acute and convalescent COVID-19 samples. The cDNA or gDNA used as material had been derived from T cells, B-cell-depleted T cells, or PBMCs.

V dropped 6 bases and J dropped 1; count of bases not matched to a gene: 3. Germline-derived CDR1 and CDR2 are SEHNR and FQNEAQ (reference sequence). The CDR3 totals 14 residues. As originally analysed: For nucleated cells, counts were estimated from reference gene primer amplification. Clones were read by immunoSEQ multiplex PCR, and TCRdb kept only the in-frame ones, dropping some. Clone size and V and J calls were adopted from that table, with D and trimming inferred from the DNA. The data show 150,000 to 200,000 clones, 80% seen once. Source material: peripheral blood. The chain couples TRBV7-9 to TRBJ1-3, with 7 bases lining up with TRBD1. The receptor's source is a man aged 60 to 75 with acute or convalescent COVID-19. DNA of the CDR3: TGTGCCAGCAGACGACAGGGATCTGGAAACACCATATATTTT. This translates into CASRRQGSGNTIYF.